A selection of T cell receptor beta chains follows, all from one sample in a study of T-cell reconstitution after alpha-beta-depleted transplantation in children. TCRdb recomputed calls from the PCR reads with MiXCR, one row per CDR3 protein. The data contain roughly 6,100 distinct CDR3 sequences, roughly a sixth of them seen just once; the ten biggest clones take up roughly 80%. Sample: PBMCs, mostly from graft donor cells, taken 180 days after TCRalphabeta/CD19-depleted stem cell transplant. The receptors were gathered from a patient aged 2-10 years who had a stem cell transplant for inherited bone marrow failure, so the T cells may come from the graft donor. Each CDR3 is given with its conserved first and last residue. Fields, in order: J gene, D gene, clone size, V gene, CDR3 DNA, CDR3 protein. D genes are given only for firm matches. Clone size is shown for a subset of rows, as once, few, many or a class of expanded clone.

>TRBJ2-1|NA|many|TRBV7-9
TGTGCCAGCAGCTCGCTACCGGGACGCACGACGGATGAGCAGTTCTTC
CASSSLPGRTTDEQFF
>TRBJ2-3|NA|many|TRBV5-1
TGCGCCAGCAGCTTGATACCAGGGGCAGATACGCAGTATTTT
CASSLIPGADTQYF
>TRBJ2-1|NA|NA|TRBV28
TGTGCCAGCAGTTTAGGCGGGTCCTACAATGAGCAGTTCTTC
CASSLGGSYNEQFF
>TRBJ2-3|TRBD2|many|TRBV20-1
TGCAGTGCTAGAGGGATTAGGGGACTAGCGGGTACAGATACGCAGTATTTT
CSARGIRGLAGTDTQYF
>TRBJ1-2|NA|many|TRBV29-1
TGCAGCGTTGAACAAAACTATGGCTACACCTTC
CSVEQNYGYTF
>TRBJ2-1|NA|many|TRBV5-1
TGCGCCAGCAGCTTAGAACTATTTTGGAATGAGCAGTTCTTC
CASSLELFWNEQFF
>TRBJ1-1|NA|NA|TRBV20-1
TGCAGTGCTAGAGATTGGACCCTTGGCAGGGGACCGAACACTGAAGCTTTCTTT
CSARDWTLGRGPNTEAFF
>TRBJ2-3|TRBD1|many|TRBV29-1
TGCAGCGTCACCGGGACAGGCACAGATACGCAGTATTTT
CSVTGTGTDTQYF
>TRBJ2-7|NA|many|TRBV7-7
TGTGCTAGCAGCCCTATAACCGAGGGAGAGCAGTACTTC
CASSPITEGEQYF
>TRBJ2-4|NA|many|TRBV10-1
TGCGCCAGAGACAGGGCCAAAAACATTCAGTACTTC
CARDRAKNIQYF
>TRBJ1-4|NA|many|TRBV12-3/TRBV12-4
TGTGCCAGCAGTTTCTCGGGTTGGGGGTGGGATGAAAAACTGTTTTTT
CASSFSGWGWDEKLFF
>TRBJ1-5|NA|many|TRBV15
TGTGCCACCAGCAGAGATGGTATAGGGAATCAGCCCCAGCATTTT
CATSRDGIGNQPQHF
>TRBJ1-2|NA|many|TRBV20-1
TGCAGTGCTATGTATGGGTACTATGGCTACACCTTC
CSAMYGYYGYTF
>TRBJ1-1|NA|many|TRBV29-1
TGCAGCGCTGACGAGATGAACACTGAAGCTTTCTTT
CSADEMNTEAFF
>TRBJ2-1|TRBD2|many|TRBV4-3
TGCGCCAGCAGCCAAGATTACCGGGGGAGGGGATCCTACAATGAGCAGTTCTTC
CASSQDYRGRGSYNEQFF
>TRBJ2-7|NA|NA|TRBV28
TGTGCCAGCAGTCTCGGACAGCTCTACGAGCAGTACTTC
CASSLGQLYEQYF
>TRBJ2-1|TRBD2|many|TRBV28
TGTGCCAGCACCGTACGATGGACTAGATTCTACAATGAGCAGTTCTTC
CASTVRWTRFYNEQFF
>TRBJ2-3|TRBD2|many|TRBV7-2
TGTGCCAGCAGCCCCCGACTAGCGGCAGGCACAGATACGCAGTATTTT
CASSPRLAAGTDTQYF
>TRBJ1-2|NA|many|TRBV29-1
TGCAGCGTTGATCGGGGAAACTATGGCTACACCTTC
CSVDRGNYGYTF
>TRBJ2-3|TRBD2|NA|TRBV7-9
TGTGCCAGCACGCCTTCCGGGACTAGCGGGGATACGCAGTATTTT
CASTPSGTSGDTQYF
>TRBJ2-1|NA|many|TRBV29-1
TGCAGCACTTTTTCCCCCGATGGGGCCTACAATGAGCAGTTCTTC
CSTFSPDGAYNEQFF
>TRBJ2-3|NA|many|TRBV29-1
TGCAGCGTTGGGGGGGCGCGGACAGATACGCAGTATTTT
CSVGGARTDTQYF
>TRBJ2-7|TRBD2|many|TRBV28
TGTGCCAGCAGTTTCTCCGGACTAGCGGGAGGCCTCTTTTACGAGCAGTACTTC
CASSFSGLAGGLFYEQYF
>TRBJ2-7|NA|many|TRBV30
TGTGCCTGGTCGAGGTCTGGAGAACTAATCTACGAGCAGTACTTC
CAWSRSGELIYEQYF
>TRBJ2-1|NA|NA|TRBV24-1
TGTGGGGCCAGTGATGGGGGCGGCAGCTACAATGAGCAGTTCTTC
CGASDGGGSYNEQFF
>TRBJ1-1|TRBD1|many|TRBV6-4
TGTGCCAGCAGTAGCTACAGGGGAGACACTGAAGCTTTCTTT
CASSSYRGDTEAFF
>TRBJ2-5|NA|many|TRBV4-3
TGCGCCAGCAGCCAAGTAGACGGGAGTGAGACCCAGTACTTC
CASSQVDGSETQYF
>TRBJ1-4|NA|NA|TRBV14
TGTGCCAGCAGCCAAGATAAAGGGAGGACTAATGAAAAACTGTTTTTT
CASSQDKGRTNEKLFF
>TRBJ2-1|NA|many|TRBV9
TGTGCCAGCAGCGTTTGGGGGGATGAGCAGTTCTTC
CASSVWGDEQFF
>TRBJ2-5|TRBD1|many|TRBV5-1
TGCGCCAGCAAAACCGGGACAGGGGGTATGAAGACCCAGTACTTC
CASKTGTGGMKTQYF
>TRBJ1-5|NA|many|TRBV7-2
TGTGCCAGCAGCTCCAGGGATTATCAGCCCCAGCATTTT
CASSSRDYQPQHF
>TRBJ1-4|TRBD1|few|TRBV7-9
TGTGCCAGCAGCTTGGGACAGGGGAATGAAAAACTGTTTTTT
CASSLGQGNEKLFF
>TRBJ2-5|TRBD1|many|TRBV18
TGTGCCAGCTCACCAAGTCGGAGGACAGGCCAAGAGACCCAGTACTTC
CASSPSRRTGQETQYF
>TRBJ2-5|TRBD1|many|TRBV15
TGTGCCACCAGCAGAGATCCTCGGAGACAGGGGGTGAAAGAGACCCAGTACTTC
CATSRDPRRQGVKETQYF
>TRBJ2-3|TRBD2|many|TRBV20-1
TGCAGTGCTAGTTTAGGGCGGGAGTCCCGCACAGATACGCAGTATTTT
CSASLGRESRTDTQYF
>TRBJ2-5|NA|many|TRBV5-1
TGCGCCAGCAGCTTGGAAGGGGGTCCAGAGACCCAGTACTTC
CASSLEGGPETQYF
>TRBJ2-1|NA|few|TRBV12-3/TRBV12-4
TGTGCCAGCAGTTTAGCGCACGGGAGTGTGCCCGACAATGAGCAGTTCTTC
CASSLAHGSVPDNEQFF
>TRBJ2-7|NA|many|TRBV7-2
TGTGCCAGCAGCTTAGGCAGAGAGCAGTACTTC
CASSLGREQYF
>TRBJ1-6|TRBD1|many|TRBV5-1
TGCGCCAGCAGCTCTGGACAGGGCTATAATTCACCCCTCCACTTT
CASSSGQGYNSPLHF
>TRBJ2-1|TRBD2|many|TRBV10-1
TGCGCCAGCAGTGAGTCCGGTAGCGGGAGGGATGAGCAGTTCTTC
CASSESGSGRDEQFF
>TRBJ1-5|TRBD1|many|TRBV2
TGTGCCAGCAGTACAGTGTCGGGACAGGAATTCAATCAGCCCCAGCATTTT
CASSTVSGQEFNQPQHF
>TRBJ2-7|TRBD2|many|TRBV11-2
TGTGCCAGCAGCCCAGCCGGGACTAGCGGGGCGACCGAGCAGTACTTC
CASSPAGTSGATEQYF
>TRBJ2-7|NA|many|TRBV29-1
TGCAGCGCCTGGGGGGACGGACATTCCTACGAGCAGTACTTC
CSAWGDGHSYEQYF
>TRBJ2-7|NA|once|TRBV7-9
TGTGCCAGCAGCTTACGTGGACCCCGGCGGTATAGCGAGCAGTACTTC
CASSLRGPRRYSEQYF
>TRBJ2-5|NA|many|TRBV19
TGTGCCAGTAGTCCCCCTGGGGTAGCGCCCCAAGAGACCCAGTACTTC
CASSPPGVAPQETQYF
>TRBJ2-3|NA|many|TRBV27
TGTGCCAGCACCCCCTGGGGGGTTAGCACAGATACGCAGTATTTT
CASTPWGVSTDTQYF
>TRBJ2-1|NA|many|TRBV5-6
TGTGCCAGCAGCTTGGCCAGGGGATCTGAGCAGTTCTTC
CASSLARGSEQFF
>TRBJ2-5|NA|NA|TRBV2
TGTGCCAGCAGGCCCCTCTGGGCGACCAAGCAAGAGACCCAGTACTTC
CASRPLWATKQETQYF
>TRBJ1-2|NA|NA|TRBV24-1
TGTGCCACCAGTCCAGGCGGGGGGGTTGGTGGCTACACCTTC
CATSPGGGVGGYTF
>TRBJ2-5|NA|many|TRBV13
TGTGCCAGCAGCTTCATTCCTAGCGACCAAGAGACCCAGTACTTC
CASSFIPSDQETQYF
>TRBJ2-7|TRBD2|many|TRBV6-5
TGTGCCAGCAGTACTCATAGCGGGAGTTTCGAGCAGTACTTC
CASSTHSGSFEQYF
>TRBJ1-5|NA|many|TRBV27
TGTGCCAGCAGCCCTCATGGGGCGTCCGCGCCCCAGCATTTT
CASSPHGASAPQHF
>TRBJ1-2|NA|many|TRBV7-9
TGTGCCAGCAGCTCCCAGCTTATGGGTGGCTACACCTTC
CASSSQLMGGYTF
>TRBJ2-3|TRBD2|many|TRBV10-1
TGCGCCAGCAGTGCGGGACTAGACCTCGCAGATACGCAGTATTTT
CASSAGLDLADTQYF
>TRBJ1-5|NA|many|TRBV20-1
TGCAGCGCCAGCGGGGGGACCAATCAGCCCCAGCATTTT
CSASGGTNQPQHF
>TRBJ1-1|NA|many|TRBV7-9
TGTGCCAGCAGCTCCAGGGGTATGGTGAACACTGAAGCTTTCTTT
CASSSRGMVNTEAFF
>TRBJ2-7|NA|many|TRBV4-3
TGCGCCAGCAGCCAATCCCAAGGCAGATACGAGCAGTACTTC
CASSQSQGRYEQYF
>TRBJ2-3|NA|NA|TRBV5-6
TGTGCCAGCAGCTTGGGACCCCCCGGGATGGCAGATACGCAGTATTTT
CASSLGPPGMADTQYF
>TRBJ2-7|NA|many|TRBV20-1
TGCAGTGCTCAGGCGGGTTCCGAGCAGTACTTC
CSAQAGSEQYF
>TRBJ2-4|NA|many|TRBV7-9
TGTGCCAGCAGCTCCCTGGTAGCCAAAAACATTCAGTACTTC
CASSSLVAKNIQYF